This TCR beta chain was identified in a study of human T cells and chemical hapten exposure. This clonotype turned up a few times. Documented time point: pre-sensitization, week 0. Treatment indicated: therapeutic diphenylcyclopropenone sensitization with weekly scalp DPC. TCRdb used MiXCR to reprocess the RACE reads, holding one entry per CDR3 protein. The table shows about 80,000 distinct CDR3 sequences, with about 14% occurring only once. Germline V gene sequence: CDR1 SGHDT, CDR2 YYEEEE. The CDR3 contains 18 residues. Trimming left V 1 base short and J 7 bases short, with 23 bases between. The sample consisted of whole blood, taken in connection with sensitization to the hapten diphenylcyclopropenone (DPC). The chain uses TRBV5-6 and TRBJ2-2; D might be TRBD2 (6 bases). This receptor was taken from a woman aged 50 to 60 with alopecia areata. Some clones in this sample may be carry-over from other donors' samples. The CDR3 loop is CASSLNGFGRGSSGELFF. CDR3 DNA sequence: TGTGCCAGCAGCTTGAATGGCTTCGGGAGAGGAAGTAGCGGGGAGCTGTTTTTT.